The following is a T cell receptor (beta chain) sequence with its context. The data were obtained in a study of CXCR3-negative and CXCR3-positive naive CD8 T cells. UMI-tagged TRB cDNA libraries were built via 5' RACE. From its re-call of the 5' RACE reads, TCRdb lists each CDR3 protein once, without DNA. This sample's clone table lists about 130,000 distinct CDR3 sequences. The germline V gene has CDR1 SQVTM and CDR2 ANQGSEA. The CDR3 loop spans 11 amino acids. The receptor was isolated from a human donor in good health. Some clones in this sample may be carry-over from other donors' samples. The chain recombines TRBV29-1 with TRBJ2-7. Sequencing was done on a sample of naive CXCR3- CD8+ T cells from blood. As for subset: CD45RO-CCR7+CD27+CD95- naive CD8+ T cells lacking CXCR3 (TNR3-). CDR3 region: CSVEEGSEQYF.